Listed below are T cell receptor beta chains from one sample, sequenced in a study of blood T cell repertoires in COVID-19. TCRdb's table, derived via immunoSEQ multiplex PCR, lists solely in-frame clones and lacks some. Here the sample spans around 200,000 clones, about nine tenths being singletons. The sequenced material came from peripheral blood. The receptors originated from a man aged 35-49 years with acute or convalescent COVID-19. Each CDR3 is given with its conserved first and last residue. A D gene is named only where the DNA matches it firmly. Size values are once, few and many counts, or a class for expanded clones, and some rows have none.

CASSQAPGNSGNTIYF	TGCGCCAGCAGCCAGGCCCCAGGGAACTCTGGAAACACCATATATTTT	TRBV4-3	TRBJ1-3	-	-
CASSPGPVGKLFF	TGCGCCAGCAGCCCAGGGCCGGTGGGAAAACTGTTTTTT	TRBV4-3	TRBJ1-4	-	once
CASSRLGAYEKLFF	TGTGCCAGCAGTCGCTTGGGGGCGTATGAAAAACTGTTTTTT	TRBV6-6	TRBJ1-4	-	-
CASSEPGQGQETQYF	TGTGCCAGCAGCGAACCGGGACAGGGGCAAGAGACCCAGTACTTC	TRBV5-5	TRBJ2-5	TRBD1	-
CASSFGTSLPPTDTQYF	TGTGCCAGCAGCTTTGGGACTAGCCTTCCCCCCACAGATACGCAGTATTTT	TRBV7-2	TRBJ2-3	TRBD2	-
CASLRQGLSSGLTDTQYF	TGTGCCAGCCTTAGACAGGGGCTCTCGTCCGGATTGACAGATACGCAGTATTTT	TRBV28	TRBJ2-3	TRBD1	-
CARSFKGSGRRNQPQHF	TGTGCCAGAAGCTTCAAAGGTTCAGGGCGGCGCAATCAGCCCCAGCATTTT	TRBV7-5	TRBJ1-5	-	-
CASSPRGGSPKNIQYF	TGTGCCAGCTCACCACGGGGGGGCTCCCCCAAAAACATTCAGTACTTC	TRBV18	TRBJ2-4	-	-
CASAGGATYNEQFF	TGTGCCAGTGCTGGGGGGGCGACCTACAATGAGCAGTTCTTC	TRBV9	TRBJ2-1	-	-
CASSQDAGRPNEKLFF	TGCGCCAGCAGCCAAGACGCGGGGCGGCCTAATGAAAAACTGTTTTTT	TRBV4-1	TRBJ1-4	-	-
CASSFDAGGGNTIYF	TGCGCCAGCAGCTTCGATGCAGGGGGAGGAAACACCATATATTTT	TRBV5-1	TRBJ1-3	TRBD1	-
CASSPVRGTETQYF	TGTGCCAGCTCACCGGTCAGGGGCACGGAGACCCAGTACTTC	TRBV18	TRBJ2-5	-	-
CASSTRQGANEKLFF	TGTGCCAGCAGTACCCGACAGGGTGCTAATGAAAAACTGTTTTTT	TRBV6-2/TRBV6-3	TRBJ1-4	TRBD1	-
CASSGDNNQPQHF	TGTGCCAGCAGTGGGGACAACAATCAGCCCCAGCATTTT	TRBV2	TRBJ1-5	-	-
CASSYSRESRGTTIYF	TGTGCCAGCAGTTACTCACGGGAGAGTCGAGGGACCACCATATATTTT	TRBV6-2/TRBV6-3	TRBJ1-3	-	-
CASSQDLGRRELFF	TGTGCCAGCAGCCAAGATTTGGGGCGCAGGGAGCTGTTTTTT	TRBV3-1/TRBV3-2	TRBJ2-2	-	-
CASSLLPSGNTGELFF	TGTGCCAGCAGCCTCCTCCCGAGCGGGAACACCGGGGAGCTGTTTTTT	TRBV3-1/TRBV3-2	TRBJ2-2	-	-
CASSEDRGYGYTF	TGTGCCAGCAGTGAAGACAGGGGTTATGGCTACACCTTC	TRBV6-1	TRBJ1-2	TRBD1	once
CASSAQPGRYEQFF	TGTGCCAGCAGTGCCCAGCCGGGGAGGTATGAGCAGTTCTTC	TRBV6-4	TRBJ2-1	-	-
CASSVTGYNEAFF	TGTGCCAGCAGCGTGACTGGTTACAATGAAGCTTTCTTT	TRBV7-9	TRBJ1-1	-	-
CASSSWTGLYEQYF	TGTGCCAGCAGCTCCTGGACAGGGCTCTACGAGCAGTACTTC	TRBV7-9	TRBJ2-7	TRBD1	-
CAWMAGSTYTF	TGTGCCTGGATGGCGGGGTCTACCTACACCTTC	TRBV30	TRBJ1-2	-	-
CASSRKQVDTEAFF	TGTGCCAGTAGTAGGAAACAGGTGGACACTGAAGCTTTCTTT	TRBV19	TRBJ1-1	-	-
CAWCPGTSMNTEAFF	TGTGCCTGGTGTCCCGGGACATCCATGAACACTGAAGCTTTCTTT	TRBV30	TRBJ1-1	-	-
CASSPRQTQYF	TGTGCCAGCAGTCCCCGTCAGACCCAGTACTTC	TRBV12-3/TRBV12-4	TRBJ2-5	-	-
CASSYDRVNSPLHF	TGTGCCAGCAGTTACGACAGGGTAAATTCACCCCTCCACTTT	TRBV6-5	TRBJ1-6	TRBD1	-
CASRGGGAHYGYTF	TGTGCCAGCAGAGGAGGGGGGGCGCACTATGGCTACACCTTC	TRBV25-1	TRBJ1-2	-	-
CAISEPRSTIYF	TGTGCCATCAGTGAGCCCCGGAGCACCATATATTTT	TRBV10-3	TRBJ1-3	-	-
CASSLGQGGVTEQYF	TGTGCCAGCTCCCTTGGACAGGGAGGTGTTACGGAGCAGTACTTC	TRBV18	TRBJ2-7	TRBD1	-
CATAGGETQYF	TGTGCCACCGCGGGAGGGGAGACCCAGTACTTC	TRBV25-1	TRBJ2-5	TRBD2	-
CAWSGGQASNQPQHF	TGTGCCTGGAGTGGGGGACAGGCCAGCAATCAGCCCCAGCATTTT	TRBV30	TRBJ1-5	TRBD1	-
CASSFLGQGEETQYF	TGTGCCAGCAGCTTTTTGGGACAGGGAGAAGAGACCCAGTACTTC	TRBV6-4	TRBJ2-5	TRBD1	-
CASSEIQVGAGANVLTF	TGTGCCAGCAGTGAAATACAGGTTGGGGCTGGGGCCAACGTCCTGACTTTC	TRBV2	TRBJ2-6	-	-
CASSFSQNYGYTF	TGTGCCAGCAGTTTCAGTCAGAACTATGGCTACACCTTC	TRBV27	TRBJ1-2	-	-
CAWSVQGQWGANTEAFF	TGTGCCTGGAGTGTACAGGGACAGTGGGGAGCGAACACTGAAGCTTTCTTT	TRBV30	TRBJ1-1	TRBD1	-
CASSKGRGNEQFF	TGTGCCAGCAGCAAAGGTAGGGGCAATGAGCAGTTCTTC	TRBV21-1	TRBJ2-1	-	-
CASSGTSGGAGVEQFF	TGTGCCAGCAGCGGTACTAGCGGGGGGGCAGGGGTGGAGCAGTTCTTC	TRBV9	TRBJ2-1	TRBD2	once
CASSLGSGSRYEQYF	TGTGCCAGCAGCTTAGGTTCCGGGTCGCGGTACGAGCAGTACTTC	TRBV7-6	TRBJ2-7	-	-
CASSLQGRADSPLHF	TGTGCCAGCAGTTTACAAGGCAGGGCCGATTCACCCCTCCACTTT	TRBV27	TRBJ1-6	-	-
CASSGTGASNQPQHF	TGTGCCAGCTCAGGGACAGGAGCTAGCAATCAGCCCCAGCATTTT	TRBV18	TRBJ1-5	TRBD1	-